One sample yielded the 4 T cell receptor beta chains listed below, sequenced in a study of shared clonotypes between healthy human individuals. Data came from immunoSEQ multiplex PCR; TCRdb stores just in-frame clones and leaves some out. Of fewer than 850,000 clones in the sample, roughly 70% were seen once. Sequenced: memory CD4+ T cells sorted from blood. Subset of the sample: CD45RA-negative fraction. The origin of the receptors is a young woman in good health.

This chain links TRBV7-2 with TRBJ2-7, with 7 bases fitting TRBD1. The CDR3 is 19 amino acids. J was trimmed by 1 base and V by 1 base; bases with no gene match: 16. The germline V gene has CDR1 SGHTA and CDR2 FQGNSA. CDR3 DNA: TGTGCCAGCAGCTTAGGATGGGGGTTGAGGGGGCAAGAATCCTACGAGCAGTACTTC. Amino acids: CASSLGWGLRGQESYEQYF.

A few counts support this clone. The V and J genes are TRBV19 and TRBJ2-7; D perhaps matches TRBD2 (5 bases). The CDR3 runs to 14 residues. Germline values: CDR1 LNHDA, CDR2 SQIVND (reference sequence). Trimming cost V 3 bases and J 0 bases, with 9 bases left between them. The CDR3 protein is CASSIFRDSYEQYF. The CDR3, as DNA: TGTGCCAGTAGTATCTTCCGGGACTCCTACGAGCAGTACTTC.

The chain joins TRBV11-2 to TRBJ2-1, with D uncertain. This CDR3 has 15 amino acids. V dropped 5 bases and J dropped 0 bases, with 11 bases sitting between them. The germline CDR1 and CDR2 sequences are SGHAT and FQNNGV. This chain's CDR3 is CASSPDWGSYNEQFF. Written as DNA, the CDR3 is TGTGCCAGCAGCCCAGACTGGGGCTCCTACAATGAGCAGTTCTTC. Using reference TRBV11-2 and TRBJ2-1 for the parts outside the CDR3, the full variable domain is EAGVAQSPRYKIIEKRQSVAFWCNPISGHATLYWYQQILGQGPKLLIQFQNNGVVDDSQLPKDRFSAERLKGVDSTLKIQPAKLEDSAVYLCASSPDWGSYNEQFFGPGTRLTVL.

Comments on this clone: Distinct nucleotide sequences in the sample also encode this CDR3. V is TRBV18 and J is TRBJ2-7; weak D call: TRBD2 (6 bases). Germline CDR1 is KGHSH and CDR2 is LQKENI. This CDR3 region has 15 residues. V was cut by 1 base and J by 0 bases, with 10 bases left in between. The CDR3 reads CASSPRAGNSYEQYF. Written as DNA, the CDR3 is TGTGCCAGCTCACCACGGGCGGGGAACTCCTACGAGCAGTACTTC.